Following are 9 T cell receptor beta chains from one sample sequenced in a study of CXCR3-negative and CXCR3-positive naive CD8 T cells. Their cognate antigens are unknown. The study's findings and limits: CXCR3-positive naive cells had TRB CDR3s that were more hydrophobic than CXCR3-negative naive cells had.

With UMI labels, 5' RACE was used to prepare the TRB cDNA libraries. Using the 5' RACE reads, TCRdb records one entry per CDR3 protein without DNA. The sample table includes about 94,000 distinct CDR3 sequences. Sequenced input: naive CXCR3+ CD8+ T cells from blood. The sample's subset: CD45RO-CCR7+CD27+CD95- naive CD8+ T cells expressing CXCR3 (TNR3+). The receptors were gathered from a human donor in good health. Some clones in this sample may be carry-over from other donors' samples.

This sequence joins TRBV4-3 and TRBJ2-7. In germline, CDR1 is LGHNA, CDR2 YSLEER. The length of the CDR3 is 14 residues. CDR3: CASSPIVNAYEQYF.

J is TRBJ2-1 and V is TRBV20-1; TCRdb outputs TRBD2, but without DNA this stays unchecked. The CDR3 covers 16 residues. From germline, CDR1 is DFQATT and CDR2 SNEGSKA (reference sequence). CDR3 sequence: CSASGSNSRPYNEQFF.

The chain combines TRBV29-1 with TRBJ2-1; TCRdb's D call, TRBD2, is unchecked because there is no DNA. CDR1 and CDR2 (germline): SQVTM, ANQGSEA. The CDR3 totals 15 residues. CDR3 residues: CSVEDLQREDSEQFF.

The chain uses TRBV11-2 and TRBJ2-7. Per the germline V gene, CDR1 is SGHAT and CDR2 is FQNNGV. There are 13 residues in the CDR3. CDR3 amino acids: CASSLVSDYEQYF.

This chain uses TRBV14 with TRBJ1-2. Germline assignment: CDR1 SGHDN and CDR2 FVKESK. The CDR3 runs 15 residues. The CDR3 sequence: CASSPKAVVGYGYTF. The entire variable domain, with the rest obtained from reference TRBV14 and TRBJ1-2, is as follows: EAGVTQFPSHSVIEKGQTVTLRCDPISGHDNLYWYRRVMGKEIKFLLHFVKESKQDESGMPNNRFLAERTGGTYSTLKVQPAELEDSGVYFCASSPKAVVGYGYTFGSGTRLTVV.

The rearrangement uses TRBV5-6 and TRBJ2-7; TCRdb calls TRBD2, which cannot be checked without DNA. This CDR3 has 15 amino acids. Germline lookup yields CDR1 SGHDT and CDR2 YYEEEE. CDR3 amino acids: CASSLGLAELYEQYF.

The CDR3 sequence: CSVDSGTNTGELFF. The V call is TRBV29-1, the J call TRBJ2-2; TCRdb's assignment of TRBD2 cannot be checked, as there is no DNA. Germline-derived CDR1 and CDR2 are SQVTM and ANQGSEA. CDR3 length: 14 amino acids.

The chain joins TRBV11-2 to TRBJ2-5; TCRdb selects TRBD2, and the lack of DNA leaves this call unchecked. The CDR3 loop spans 16 amino acids. CDR1 and CDR2 from the germline V gene are SGHAT and FQNNGV. This CDR3 is CASSSRPIAGQETQYF.

This chain joins TRBV4-3 and TRBJ1-1; TCRdb's assignment of TRBD1 cannot be checked, as there is no DNA. CDR3 length: 18 residues. Germline lookup yields CDR1 LGHNA and CDR2 YSLEER. The CDR3: CASSQDGTLQGPNTEAFF.